The 13 T cell receptor beta chains below all came from one sample that was sequenced in a study of blood T cell repertoires in COVID-19. Produced via immunoSEQ multiplex PCR; TCRdb's table is partial and in-frame only. This table holds about 270,000 clones, around 90% found once. Source material: peripheral blood. These TCRs come from a man in his 60s who had recovered from COVID-19.

The J gene is TRBJ2-2, the V gene TRBV7-2; 12 positions agree with TRBD2. CDR3 length: 15 residues. The germline CDR1 and CDR2 sequences are SGHTA and FQGNSA. CDR3 sequence reads: CAELAGGANTGELFF. The CDR3, as DNA: TGTGCAGAACTAGCGGGGGGCGCGAACACCGGGGAGCTGTTTTTT.

V and J are TRBV5-1 and TRBJ1-2; weak D call: TRBD1 (6 bases). From germline, CDR1 is SGHRS and CDR2 YFSETQ. V shed 0 bases and J shed 4 bases, with 16 bases lying between them. This CDR3 has 16 residues. The CDR3 region is CASSLVGTPISYGYTF. The CDR3 DNA is TGCGCCAGCAGCTTGGTTGGGACACCGATTTCCTATGGCTACACCTTC.

V is TRBV18 and J is TRBJ1-1, with TRBD1 matching over 8 bases. The CDR3 runs 15 residues. Per germline, CDR1 KGHSH and CDR2 LQKENI. After removal of 1 base from V and 1 base from J, the junction contained 2 bases not matched to a gene. Here the CDR3 DNA reads TGTGCCAGCTCACCACTCGGACAGGGGAACACTGAAGCTTTCTTT. It codes for CASSPLGQGNTEAFF.

The rearrangement uses TRBV12-3 or TRBV12-4 and TRBJ2-7; unclear D gene. Trimming stripped 3 bases from V and 6 bases from J, with 6 bases between. The CDR3 totals 11 residues. CDR3 region: CASSFSSEQYF. The CDR3 nucleotides are TGTGCCAGCAGTTTTAGTTCCGAGCAGTACTTC.

The chain is built from TRBV29-1 and TRBJ1-1; no clear D gene. The CDR3 spans 11 residues. V was clipped by 6 bases and J by 6 bases, with 11 bases between them. From germline, CDR1 is SQVTM and CDR2 ANQGSEA. Here the CDR3 reads CSVAALAEAFF. In nucleotides, the CDR3 is TGCAGCGTCGCGGCCCTGGCTGAAGCTTTCTTT.

The chain employs TRBV7-2 and TRBJ1-2, with D possibly being TRBD1 (5 bases). Germline CDR1 is SGHTA and CDR2 is FQGNSA. The CDR3 sequence is 15 residues long. V was clipped by 7 bases and J by 4 bases, with 19 bases between them. The CDR3 spells CASIGVGKKSYGYTF. The CDR3 nucleotides are TGTGCCAGCATAGGGGTAGGGAAGAAAAGCTATGGCTACACCTTC.

The chain employs TRBV5-4 and TRBJ2-5; possible D gene TRBD2, 6 bases. This CDR3 is 15 amino acids long. Deletions cut 4 bases from V and 0 bases from J, with 13 bases between. Germline values: CDR1 SGHNT, CDR2 YYREEE (reference sequence). The CDR3 DNA reads as TGTGCCAGCAGCATGGACTACCTGTACCAAGAGACCCAGTACTTC. Translated, it gives CASSMDYLYQETQYF. The variable domain in full, with the rest retrieved from reference TRBV5-4 and TRBJ2-5, is ETGVTQSPTHLIKTRGQQVTLRCSSQSGHNTVSWYQQALGQGPQFIFQYYREEENGRGNFPPRFSGLQFPNYSSELNVNALELDDSALYLCASSMDYLYQETQYFGPGTRLLVL.

About this clone: Germline and junction disagree at one end, which may indicate a read error. This sequence joins TRBV30 and TRBJ1-2, with D possibly TRBD1 on 5 matching bases. Germline-derived CDR1 and CDR2 are GTSNPN and SVGIG (reference sequence). The CDR3 runs 14 residues. This chain's CDR3 is CAWDPAGLNSGYTF. The CDR3 nucleotides are TGTGCCTGGGACCCGGCAGGGTTGAACTCTGGCTACACCTTC.

The chain carries TRBV7-8 and TRBJ2-5; 10 bases are shared with TRBD2. The CDR3 consists of 15 residues. From germline, CDR1 is SGHVS and CDR2 FQNEAQ. Unmatched junction bases numbered 8, after V lost 5 bases and J lost 5 bases. As DNA, the CDR3 is TGTGCCAGCAGCCCCCCGACTAGCGGGCGGGAGACCCAGTACTTC. Its translation: CASSPPTSGRETQYF.

The rearrangement joins TRBV13 to TRBJ2-3; D is ambiguous. The V end was cut by 5 bases, the J end by 9 bases, with 12 bases between. CDR3 size: 12 residues. Germline CDR1 and CDR2: PRHDT and FYEKMQ (reference sequence). CDR3 loop: CASSAASLTQYF. CDR3 nucleotides: TGTGCCAGCAGCGCGGCCTCATTAACGCAGTATTTT.

The V gene is TRBV24-1, the J gene TRBJ1-5; 11 bases are a match to TRBD1. Germline CDR1 KGHDR, CDR2 SFDVKD. The CDR3 is 15 amino acids. J was trimmed by 4 bases and V by 4 bases; bases with no gene match: 2. CDR3 in DNA: TGTGCCACCAGTGAGGGACAGGGGGGAAATCAGCCCCAGCATTTT. Protein: CATSEGQGGNQPQHF.

In its sample, this clone was seen once. The chain employs TRBV4-1 and TRBJ2-3; 13 nucleotides agree with TRBD2. This CDR3 region has 20 residues. Trimming cost V 1 base and J 0 bases; bases outside gene matches: 10. Germline lookup yields CDR1 MGHRA and CDR2 YSYEKL. CDR3 residues: CASSQGSTSGGKSSTDTQYF. The CDR3 DNA reads as TGCGCCAGCAGCCAAGGTTCGACTAGCGGGGGGAAATCCAGCACAGATACGCAGTATTTT.

The chain carries TRBV6-1 and TRBJ2-1; 8 bases are shared with TRBD1. This CDR3 is 15 amino acids long. CDR1 and CDR2 from the germline V gene are MNHNS and SASEGT. Trimming at V came to 1 base and at J to 3 bases, leaving 2 bases not matched to a gene. This CDR3 reads CASSEGQGYYNEQFF. The CDR3 DNA reads TGTGCCAGCAGTGAAGGACAGGGGTACTACAATGAGCAGTTCTTC.